One sample yielded the 17 T cell receptor beta chains listed below, sequenced in a study of blood T cell repertoires in COVID-19. Clones were sequenced by immunoSEQ multiplex PCR, and TCRdb holds only the in-frame ones, with some missing. This sample yields under 300,000 clones, of which just under 85% are seen a single time; roughly 9.6% belongs to the top ten. Source material: peripheral blood. These receptors came from a woman of 80 years or more with acute or convalescent COVID-19.

The CDR3 bases are TGTGCCACCAGCAGAGATCGGGTAGGGGGAGAGACCCAGTACTTC. As protein: CATSRDRVGGETQYF. The chain couples TRBV15 to TRBJ2-5; D is possibly TRBD1 (6 bases). Per the germline V gene, CDR1 is LNHNV and CDR2 is YYDKDF (reference sequence). The CDR3 totals 15 residues. The ends were cut back, 0 bases at V and 4 bases at J, with 12 bases in the middle.

The CDR3 loop reads CASSLLHRGRLFF. CDR3 DNA sequence: TGTGCCAGCAGTTTACTTCACAGGGGGAGACTGTTTTTT. The rearrangement uses TRBV28 and TRBJ1-4, with 8 nucleotides matching TRBD1. This CDR3 is 13 amino acids long. The V and J ends lost 2 bases and 13 bases, in that order; junction bases with no gene match: 6. Germline-derived CDR1 and CDR2 are MDHEN and SYDVKM.

This chain connects TRBV4-2 to TRBJ1-2; 9 bases align to TRBD1. The germline gives CDR1 LGHNA, CDR2 YNFKEQ. J was trimmed by 3 bases and V by 7 bases; bases with no gene match: 15. The CDR3 totals 17 residues. The CDR3 DNA reads TGTGCCAGCACGTCTGGGCCAGGACAGGGGAACGACTATGGCTACACCTTC. The encoded protein is CASTSGPGQGNDYGYTF.

V usage is TRBV5-1 and J usage is TRBJ1-3; perhaps TRBD1 as D (5 bases). The germline gives CDR1 SGHRS, CDR2 YFSETQ. The CDR3 totals 15 residues. The ends were cut back, 4 bases at V and 0 bases at J, with 11 bases in the middle. Here the CDR3 reads CASSVTADSGNTIYF. In DNA form, the CDR3 reads TGCGCCAGCAGCGTGACAGCCGACTCTGGAAACACCATATATTTT.

This clone was counted many times. The chain links TRBV5-6 to TRBJ2-1; weak D call: TRBD2 (6 bases). Germline V lookup: CDR1 SGHDT, CDR2 YYEEEE. V lost 5 bases and J lost 0, with 12 bases in between. This CDR3 is built from 15 residues. The CDR3 DNA reads as TGTGCCAGCAGTTCGAGCGGGCCCTCCTACAATGAGCAGTTCTTC. Amino acid sequence: CASSSSGPSYNEQFF. Complete variable domain (other parts from reference TRBV5-6 and TRBJ2-1): DAGVTQSPTHLIKTRGQQVTLRCSPKSGHDTVSWYQQALGQGPQFIFQYYEEEERQRGNFPDRFSGHQFPNYSSELNVNALLLGDSALYLCASSSSGPSYNEQFFGPGTRLTVL.

The V call is TRBV9, the J call TRBJ1-1; the match to TRBD1 covers 7 bases. V lost 4 bases and J lost 1; bases outside the gene matches: 4. The CDR3 totals 14 residues. Germline values: CDR1 SGDLS, CDR2 YYNGEE. In DNA, the CDR3 is TGTGCCAGCAGCCCTCGACAGGGGAACACTGAAGCTTTCTTT. Protein: CASSPRQGNTEAFF.

This rearrangement joins TRBV10-2 to TRBJ1-1; 10 nucleotides agree with TRBD1. This CDR3 comprises 15 residues. V trimming: 5 bases; J trimming: 6 bases; junction bases outside the gene matches: 9. Germline CDR1 and CDR2: WSHSY and SAAADI. CDR3: CASSLARQGAPEAFF. CDR3 sequence (DNA): TGCGCCAGCAGTCTAGCGAGACAGGGGGCTCCTGAAGCTTTCTTT.

On this clone: Different DNA sequences within this sample yield the same CDR3. The rearrangement uses TRBV19 and TRBJ2-6, with 9 bases identical to TRBD1. This CDR3 has 15 residues. Germline trimming cut 5 bases from V and 4 bases from J; bases unmatched to any gene: 3. Germline CDR1 and CDR2: LNHDA and SQIVND (reference sequence). CDR3 sequence (DNA): TGTGCCAGTAGTGGACAGGGGATCGGGGCCAACGTCCTGACTTTC. Translation: CASSGQGIGANVLTF.

This chain links TRBV9 with TRBJ1-3; 9 bases are shared with TRBD1. Losses at the gene ends were 4 bases for V and 6 bases for J; bases not matched to a gene: 5. The germline CDR1 and CDR2 sequences are SGDLS and YYNGEE. The CDR3 consists of 14 residues. CDR3: CASSTWTGENTIYF. In nucleotides, the CDR3 is TGTGCCAGCAGCACCTGGACAGGGGAAAACACCATATATTTT.

This sequence joins TRBV12-3 or TRBV12-4 and TRBJ2-1, with 8 bases aligning to TRBD2. The CDR3 sequence is 13 residues long. J lost 8 bases, V lost 7 bases, and 7 bases had no gene match. CDR3 in DNA: TGTGCCAGCAACCGCGGGGGGACCCATGAGCAGTTCTTC. As protein: CASNRGGTHEQFF.

The CDR3 protein is CASSPVTGQSEKLFF. The CDR3, as DNA: TGTGCCAGCTCACCGGTGACAGGTCAGAGTGAAAAACTGTTTTTT. The chain links TRBV18 to TRBJ1-4; possible D gene TRBD1, 6 bases. Trimming took off 3 bases at V and 7 bases at J, with 15 bases between the two ends. This CDR3 is 15 amino acids long. Per the germline V gene, CDR1 is KGHSH and CDR2 is LQKENI.

This clone has only one observation. For the CDR3, the DNA is TGTGCCAGTAGTATCGGGACAGGAGATTATAGCAATCAGCCCCAGCATTTT. Protein sequence: CASSIGTGDYSNQPQHF. J is TRBJ1-5 and V is TRBV19; 8 positions agree with TRBD1. The CDR3 totals 17 residues. V was pared by 3 bases and J by 0 bases, with 7 bases of the junction left unmatched. Germline V lookup: CDR1 LNHDA, CDR2 SQIVND (reference sequence).

This clone was counted a few times. The chain combines TRBV7-9 with TRBJ2-7, with unresolved D. From germline, CDR1 is SEHNR and CDR2 FQNEAQ (reference sequence). V shed 0 bases and J shed 2 bases, with 5 bases lying between them. There are 13 residues in the CDR3. CDR3 amino acids: CASSLAHTYEQYF. The CDR3 DNA is TGTGCCAGCAGCTTAGCGCACACCTACGAGCAGTACTTC. The whole variable domain, filled in from reference TRBV7-9 and TRBJ2-7, reads DTGVSQNPRHKITKRGQNVTFRCDPISEHNRLYWYRQTLGQGPEFLTYFQNEAQLEKSRLLSDRFSAERPKGSFSTLEIQRTEQGDSAMYLCASSLAHTYEQYFGPGTRLTVT.

The rearrangement uses TRBV27 and TRBJ1-1; TRBD1 might be the D (5 bases). The CDR3 loop spans 14 amino acids. V lost 5 bases to trimming and J lost 1 base, with 11 bases between them. CDR1 and CDR2 (germline): MNHEY, SMNVEV (reference sequence). The CDR3 DNA follows: TGTGCCAGCAGTCTTTGGGGGGGGAACACTGAAGCTTTCTTT. Translated, it gives CASSLWGGNTEAFF.

This chain uses TRBV7-6 with TRBJ1-1, with no clear D. Trimming left V 8 bases short and J 1 base short, with 5 bases between. The germline V gene has CDR1 SGHVS and CDR2 FNYEAQ. The CDR3 consists of 11 residues. DNA for the CDR3: TGTGCCAGCTTCGGGAACACTGAAGCTTTCTTT. Protein: CASFGNTEAFF.

This clone appeared a single time. This chain uses TRBV7-8 with TRBJ2-7, with a possible D match to TRBD2 (6 bases). Germline V CDR1 and CDR2: SGHVS, FQNEAQ. This CDR3 has 16 residues. The V gene lost 5 bases and the J gene lost 4 bases, with 21 bases spanning the gap. The CDR3 nucleotides read TGTGCCAGCAGCCGAGAACTAGGGACTGGCGCGTACGAGCAGTACTTC. Protein product: CASSRELGTGAYEQYF. Looking up the rest from reference TRBV7-8 and TRBJ2-7 gives the full variable domain: GAGVSQSPRYKVAKRGQDVALRCDPISGHVSLFWYQQALGQGPEFLTYFQNEAQLDKSGLPSDRFFAERPEGSVSTLKIQRTQQEDSAVYLCASSRELGTGAYEQYFGPGTRLTVT.

The gene calls are TRBV28 and TRBJ1-2, with 9 bases fitting TRBD1. V trimming: 3 bases; J trimming: 3 bases; junction bases outside the gene matches: 8. CDR1 and CDR2 from the germline V gene are MDHEN and SYDVKM. The CDR3 is 16 residues long. The CDR3 DNA follows: TGTGCCAGCAGTTTCGCGGGGACAGGGAATCACTATGGCTACACCTTC. It is translated as CASSFAGTGNHYGYTF.